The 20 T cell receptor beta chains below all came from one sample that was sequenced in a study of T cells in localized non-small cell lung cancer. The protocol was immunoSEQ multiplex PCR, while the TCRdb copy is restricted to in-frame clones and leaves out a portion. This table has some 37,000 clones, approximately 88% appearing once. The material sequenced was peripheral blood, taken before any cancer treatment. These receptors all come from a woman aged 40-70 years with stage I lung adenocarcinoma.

Written as DNA, the CDR3 is TGTGCCAGCAGCTTAGATGCAGGGTCGAATGAGCAGTTCTTC. Protein: CASSLDAGSNEQFF. The chain joins TRBV7-3 to TRBJ2-1; D might be TRBD1 (5 bases). The CDR3 loop spans 14 amino acids. The V end was cut by 2 bases, the J end by 7 bases, with 12 bases between. The germline V gene encodes CDR1 SGHTA and CDR2 FQGTGA.

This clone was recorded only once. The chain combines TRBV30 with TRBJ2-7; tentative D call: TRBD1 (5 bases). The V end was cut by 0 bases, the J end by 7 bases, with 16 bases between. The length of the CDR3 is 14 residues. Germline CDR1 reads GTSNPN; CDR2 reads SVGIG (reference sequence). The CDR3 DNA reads TGTGCCTGGAGTGTGCTGCGGAGTCAGGGAGAGCAGTACTTC. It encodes CAWSVLRSQGEQYF.

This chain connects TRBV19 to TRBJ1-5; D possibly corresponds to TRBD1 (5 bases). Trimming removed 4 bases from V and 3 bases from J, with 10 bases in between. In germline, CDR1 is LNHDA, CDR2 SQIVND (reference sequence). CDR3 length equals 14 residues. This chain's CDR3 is CASSKRGHNQPQHF. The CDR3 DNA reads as TGTGCCAGTAGTAAGAGGGGCCACAATCAGCCCCAGCATTTT.

The CDR3 here is CASSDWSWDEADTQYF. In nucleotides, the CDR3 is TGTGCCAGCAGTGATTGGTCTTGGGACGAGGCAGATACGCAGTATTTT. The chain links TRBV6-4 to TRBJ2-3; D is possibly TRBD1 or TRBD2 (5 bases each). CDR1 is MRHNA and CDR2 is SNTAGT in the germline V gene. This CDR3 spans 16 amino acids. The V gene lost 3 bases and the J gene lost 4 bases, with 17 bases spanning the gap.

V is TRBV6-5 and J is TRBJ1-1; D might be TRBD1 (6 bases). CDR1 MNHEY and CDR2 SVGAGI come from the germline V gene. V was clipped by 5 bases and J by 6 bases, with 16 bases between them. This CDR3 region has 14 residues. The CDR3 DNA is TGTGCCAGCAGTCGAACCTACAGGGACTCTGAAGCTTTCTTT. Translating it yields CASSRTYRDSEAFF.

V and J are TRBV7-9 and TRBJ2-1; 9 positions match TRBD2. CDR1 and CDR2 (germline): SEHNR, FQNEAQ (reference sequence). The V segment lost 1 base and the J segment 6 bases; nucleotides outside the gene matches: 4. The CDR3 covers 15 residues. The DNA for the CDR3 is TGTGCCAGCAGCTTAGGGGGACTAGCAATCAATGAGCAGTTCTTC. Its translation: CASSLGGLAINEQFF.

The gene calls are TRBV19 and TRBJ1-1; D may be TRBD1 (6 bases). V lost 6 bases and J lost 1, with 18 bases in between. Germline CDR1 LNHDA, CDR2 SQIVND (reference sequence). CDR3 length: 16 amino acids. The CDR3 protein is CASSQRGGAGNTEAFF. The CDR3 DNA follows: TGTGCCAGTAGCCAGCGGGGGGGCGCAGGGAACACTGAAGCTTTCTTT.

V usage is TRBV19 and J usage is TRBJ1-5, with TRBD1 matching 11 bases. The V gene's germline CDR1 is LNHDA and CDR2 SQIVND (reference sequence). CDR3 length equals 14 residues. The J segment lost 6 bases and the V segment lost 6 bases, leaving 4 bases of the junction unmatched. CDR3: CASRIGTGGQPQHF. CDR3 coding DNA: TGTGCCAGTAGGATCGGGACAGGGGGTCAGCCCCAGCATTTT.

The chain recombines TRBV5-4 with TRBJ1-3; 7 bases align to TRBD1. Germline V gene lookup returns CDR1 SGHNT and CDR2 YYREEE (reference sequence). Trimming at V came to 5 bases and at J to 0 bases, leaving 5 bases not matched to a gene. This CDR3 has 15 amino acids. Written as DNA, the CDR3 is TGTGCCAGCAGGCCAGGGGGTTTCTCTGGAAACACCATATATTTT. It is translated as CASRPGGFSGNTIYF.

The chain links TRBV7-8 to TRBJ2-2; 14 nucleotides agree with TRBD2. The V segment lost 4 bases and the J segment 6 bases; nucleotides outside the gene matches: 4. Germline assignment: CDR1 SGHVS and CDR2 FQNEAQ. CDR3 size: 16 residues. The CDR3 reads CASSYRLAGGSGELFF. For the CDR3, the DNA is TGTGCCAGCAGCTACCGACTAGCGGGAGGGTCCGGGGAGCTGTTTTTT.

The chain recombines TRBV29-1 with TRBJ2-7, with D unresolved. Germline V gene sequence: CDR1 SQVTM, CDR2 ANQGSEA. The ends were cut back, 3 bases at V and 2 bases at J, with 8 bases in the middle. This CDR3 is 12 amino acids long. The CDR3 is CSVDPGTYEQYF. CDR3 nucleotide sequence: TGCAGCGTTGATCCCGGAACCTACGAGCAGTACTTC.

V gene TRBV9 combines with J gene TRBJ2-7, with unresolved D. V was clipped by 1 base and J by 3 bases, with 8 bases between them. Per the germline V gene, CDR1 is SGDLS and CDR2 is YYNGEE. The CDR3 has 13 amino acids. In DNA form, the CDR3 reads TGTGCCAGCAGCGTACGTGATAACTACGAGCAGTACTTC. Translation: CASSVRDNYEQYF.

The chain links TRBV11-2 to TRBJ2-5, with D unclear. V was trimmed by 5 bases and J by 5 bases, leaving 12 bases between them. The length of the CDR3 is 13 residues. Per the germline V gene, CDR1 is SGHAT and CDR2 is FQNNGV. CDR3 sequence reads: CASSVAAEETQYF. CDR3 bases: TGTGCCAGCAGCGTCGCCGCGGAGGAGACCCAGTACTTC.

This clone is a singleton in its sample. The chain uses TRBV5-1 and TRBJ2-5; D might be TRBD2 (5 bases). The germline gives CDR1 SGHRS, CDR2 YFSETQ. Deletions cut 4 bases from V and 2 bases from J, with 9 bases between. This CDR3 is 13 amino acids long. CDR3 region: CASSIGVQETQYF. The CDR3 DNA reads TGCGCCAGCAGCATCGGGGTACAAGAGACCCAGTACTTC.

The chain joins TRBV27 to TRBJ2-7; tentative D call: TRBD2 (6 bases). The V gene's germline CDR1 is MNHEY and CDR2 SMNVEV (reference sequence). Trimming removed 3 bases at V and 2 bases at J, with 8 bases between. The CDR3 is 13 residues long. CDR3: CASSFWGAYEQYF. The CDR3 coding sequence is TGTGCCAGCAGTTTTTGGGGGGCCTACGAGCAGTACTTC.

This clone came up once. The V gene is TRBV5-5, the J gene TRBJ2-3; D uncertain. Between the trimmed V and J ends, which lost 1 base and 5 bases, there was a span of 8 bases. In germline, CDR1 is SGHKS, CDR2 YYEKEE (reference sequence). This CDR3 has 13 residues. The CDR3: CASSLIPRDTQYF. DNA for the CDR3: TGTGCCAGCAGCTTGATTCCCAGAGATACGCAGTATTTT. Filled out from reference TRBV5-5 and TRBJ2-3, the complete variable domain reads DAGVTQSPTHLIKTRGQQVTLRCSPISGHKSVSWYQQVLGQGPQFIFQYYEKEERGRGNFPDRFSARQFPNYSSELNVNALLLGDSALYLCASSLIPRDTQYFGPGTRLTVL.

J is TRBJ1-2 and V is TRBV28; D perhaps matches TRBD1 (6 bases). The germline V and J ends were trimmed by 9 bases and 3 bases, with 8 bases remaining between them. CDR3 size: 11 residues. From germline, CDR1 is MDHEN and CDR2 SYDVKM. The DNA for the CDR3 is TGTGCCAGTCGGACAGACTATGGCTACACCTTC. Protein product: CASRTDYGYTF.

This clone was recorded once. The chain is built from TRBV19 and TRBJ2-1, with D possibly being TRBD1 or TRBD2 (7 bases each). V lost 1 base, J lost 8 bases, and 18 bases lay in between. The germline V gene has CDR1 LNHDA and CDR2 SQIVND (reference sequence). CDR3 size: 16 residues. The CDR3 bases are TGTGCCAGTAGTATAGGAGTCGCTAGCGGACAGGATGAGCAGTTCTTC. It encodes CASSIGVASGQDEQFF.

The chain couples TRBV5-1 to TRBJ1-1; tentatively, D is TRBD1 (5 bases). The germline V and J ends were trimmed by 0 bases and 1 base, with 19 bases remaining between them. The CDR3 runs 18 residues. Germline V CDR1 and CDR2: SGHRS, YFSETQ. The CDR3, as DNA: TGCGCCAGCAGCTTGGAAGGGGTCGGGACCCTGGGGAACACTGAAGCTTTCTTT. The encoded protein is CASSLEGVGTLGNTEAFF.

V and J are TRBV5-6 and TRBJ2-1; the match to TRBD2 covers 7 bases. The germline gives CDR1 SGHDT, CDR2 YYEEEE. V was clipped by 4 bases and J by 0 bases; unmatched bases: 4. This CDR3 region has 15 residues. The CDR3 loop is CASSPGGSSYNEQFF. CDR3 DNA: TGTGCCAGCAGCCCGGGAGGTAGCTCCTACAATGAGCAGTTCTTC.